The clone carrying this T cell receptor (beta chain) is classed as medium-sized. These data come from a study of metastatic and nonmetastatic thyroid tumors. The overall study: Thyroid patients, malignant and benign, had repertoires compared across blood and tumor or nodule tissue.

Thyroid surgery was performed in patients who had received no treatment beforehand. V shed 6 bases and J shed 5 bases, with 11 bases lying between them. Germline V CDR1 and CDR2: MDHEN, SYDVKM. The CDR3 contains 14 residues. Per the study methods: Using the CDR3 differences seen across clinicopathological groups, the authors built a distant-metastasis classifier for papillary thyroid cancer, which was meant to discriminate distant-metastatic patients. TCRdb called clones again from the PCR reads with MiXCR. TCRdb, not the original authors, processed these V and J calls. The sample has some 16,000 clones; approximately 24% are singletons.

This chain connects TRBV28 to TRBJ1-6, with D perhaps matching TRBD1 (5 bases). The source material was tumor tissue. The clonotype originates from a male donor with papillary thyroid cancer or a benign thyroid nodule (not recorded which). Some clones in this sample may be carry-over from other donors' samples. The CDR3 region has the DNA TGTGCCAGCAGCCGGACAAGCAATAATTCACCCCTCCACTTT. Protein product: CASSRTSNNSPLHF.